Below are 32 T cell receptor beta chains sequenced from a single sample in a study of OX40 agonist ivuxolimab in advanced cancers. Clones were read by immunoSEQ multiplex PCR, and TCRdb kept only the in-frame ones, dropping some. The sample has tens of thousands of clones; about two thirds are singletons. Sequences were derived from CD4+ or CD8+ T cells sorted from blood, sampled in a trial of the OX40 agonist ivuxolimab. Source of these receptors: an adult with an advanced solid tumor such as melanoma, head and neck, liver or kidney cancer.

The CDR3 DNA reads as TGTGCCGGATCACTCAACGGTGAGCAGTACTTC. Protein product: CAGSLNGEQYF. The genes are TRBV5-4 and TRBJ2-7; D call uncertain. Germline V gene sequence: CDR1 SGHNT, CDR2 YYREEE (reference sequence). Trimming shortened V by 10 bases and J by 7 bases, and 15 bases separated the two germline ends. The CDR3 loop spans 11 amino acids.

CDR3 loop: CASSETSPGYQPQHF. DNA of the CDR3: TGTGCCAGCAGTGAAACCTCCCCAGGGTATCAGCCCCAGCATTTT. The rearrangement links TRBV2 to TRBJ1-5; possibly TRBD1 for D (5 bases). V was clipped by 2 bases and J by 5 bases, with 13 bases between them. CDR3 size: 15 residues. Germline CDR1 and CDR2: SNHLY and FYNNEI.

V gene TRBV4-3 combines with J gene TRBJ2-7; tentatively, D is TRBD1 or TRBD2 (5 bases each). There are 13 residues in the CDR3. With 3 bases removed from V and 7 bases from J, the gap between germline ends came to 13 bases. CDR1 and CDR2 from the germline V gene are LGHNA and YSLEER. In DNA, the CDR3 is TGCGCCAGCAGCCAGACGCAGGGCGGGGAGCAGTACTTC. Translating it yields CASSQTQGGEQYF.

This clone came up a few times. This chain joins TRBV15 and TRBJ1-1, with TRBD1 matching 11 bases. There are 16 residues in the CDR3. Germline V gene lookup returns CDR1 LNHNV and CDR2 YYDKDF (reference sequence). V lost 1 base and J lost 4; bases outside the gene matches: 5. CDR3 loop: CATSRGTGGVSTEAFF. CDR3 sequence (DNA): TGTGCCACCAGCAGAGGGACAGGGGGCGTGAGCACTGAAGCTTTCTTT.

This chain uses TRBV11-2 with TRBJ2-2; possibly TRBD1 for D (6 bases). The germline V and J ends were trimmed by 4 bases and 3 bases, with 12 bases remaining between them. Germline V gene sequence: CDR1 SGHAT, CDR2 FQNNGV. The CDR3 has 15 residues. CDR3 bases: TGTGCCAGCAGCTCCCGAGACAGGCACACCGGGGAGCTGTTTTTT. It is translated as CASSSRDRHTGELFF.

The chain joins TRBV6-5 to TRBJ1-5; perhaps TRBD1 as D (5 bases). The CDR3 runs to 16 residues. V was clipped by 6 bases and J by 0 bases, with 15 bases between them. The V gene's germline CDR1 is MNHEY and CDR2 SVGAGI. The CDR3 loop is CASSYGAMYSNQPQHF. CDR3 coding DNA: TGTGCCAGCAGCTACGGGGCAATGTATAGCAATCAGCCCCAGCATTTT.

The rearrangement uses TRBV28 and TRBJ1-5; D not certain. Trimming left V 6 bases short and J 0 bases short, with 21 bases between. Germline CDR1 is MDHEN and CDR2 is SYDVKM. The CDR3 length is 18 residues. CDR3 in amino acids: CASRLTNFGLYSNQPQHF. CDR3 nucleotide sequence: TGTGCCAGCAGGCTTACTAATTTCGGTCTTTATAGCAATCAGCCCCAGCATTTT.

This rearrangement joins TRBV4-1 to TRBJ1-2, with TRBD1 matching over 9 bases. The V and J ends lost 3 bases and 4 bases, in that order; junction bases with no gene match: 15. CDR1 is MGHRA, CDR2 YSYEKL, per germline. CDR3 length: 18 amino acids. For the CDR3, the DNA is TGCGCCAGCAGCCAGCTTACCGGGACAGGGCGACTTGGCTATGGCTACACCTTC. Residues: CASSQLTGTGRLGYGYTF.

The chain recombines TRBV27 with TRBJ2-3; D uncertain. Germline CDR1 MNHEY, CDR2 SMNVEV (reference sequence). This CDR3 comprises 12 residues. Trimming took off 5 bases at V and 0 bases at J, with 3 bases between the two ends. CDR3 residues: CASSPSTDTQYF. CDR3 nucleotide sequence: TGTGCCAGCAGTCCTAGCACAGATACGCAGTATTTT.

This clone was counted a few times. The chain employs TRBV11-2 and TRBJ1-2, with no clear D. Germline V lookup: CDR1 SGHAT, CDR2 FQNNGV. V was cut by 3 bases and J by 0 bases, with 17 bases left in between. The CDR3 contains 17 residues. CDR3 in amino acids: CASSFPWVETSNYGYTF. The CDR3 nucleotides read TGTGCCAGCAGCTTCCCGTGGGTGGAAACATCTAACTATGGCTACACCTTC. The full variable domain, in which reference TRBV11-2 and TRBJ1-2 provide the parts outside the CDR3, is EAGVAQSPRYKIIEKRQSVAFWCNPISGHATLYWYQQILGQGPKLLIQFQNNGVVDDSQLPKDRFSAERLKGVDSTLKIQPAKLEDSAVYLCASSFPWVETSNYGYTFGSGTRLTVV.

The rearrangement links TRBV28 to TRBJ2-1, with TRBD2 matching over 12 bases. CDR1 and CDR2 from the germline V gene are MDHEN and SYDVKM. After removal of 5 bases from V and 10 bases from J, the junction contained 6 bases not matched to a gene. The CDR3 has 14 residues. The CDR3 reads CASSGLAGPREQFF. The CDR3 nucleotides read TGTGCCAGCAGTGGACTAGCGGGGCCCCGAGAGCAGTTCTTC.

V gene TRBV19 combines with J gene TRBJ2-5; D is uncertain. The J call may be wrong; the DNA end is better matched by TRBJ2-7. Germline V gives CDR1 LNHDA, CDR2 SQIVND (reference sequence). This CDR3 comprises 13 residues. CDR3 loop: CASSILGFDEQYF. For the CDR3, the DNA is TGTGCCAGTAGTATCTTGGGGTTCGACGAGCAGTACTTC.

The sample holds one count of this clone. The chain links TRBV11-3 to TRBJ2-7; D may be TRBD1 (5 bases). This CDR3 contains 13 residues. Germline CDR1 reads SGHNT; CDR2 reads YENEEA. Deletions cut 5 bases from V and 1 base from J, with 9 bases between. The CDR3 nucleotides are TGTGCCAGCAGCCTCAGGGTATCCTACGAGCAGTACTTC. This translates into CASSLRVSYEQYF. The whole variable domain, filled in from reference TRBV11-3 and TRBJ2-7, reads EAGVVQSPRYKIIEKKQPVAFWCNPISGHNTLYWYLQNLGQGPELLIRYENEEAVDDSQLPKDRFSAERLKGVDSTLKIQPAELGDSAVYLCASSLRVSYEQYFGPGTRLTVT.

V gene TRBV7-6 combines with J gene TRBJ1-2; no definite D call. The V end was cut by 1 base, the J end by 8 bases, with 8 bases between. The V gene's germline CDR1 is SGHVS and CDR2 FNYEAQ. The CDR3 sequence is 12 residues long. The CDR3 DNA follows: TGTGCCAGCAGCTTAGGAGGACGGGGCTACACCTTC. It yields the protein CASSLGGRGYTF.

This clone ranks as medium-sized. Here the CDR3 DNA reads TGTGCCTGGAGTGGGTTGTCCGGGGAGCTGTTTTTT. Amino acid sequence: CAWSGLSGELFF. This rearrangement joins TRBV30 to TRBJ2-2; D remains unclear. Trimming removed 1 base from V and 6 bases from J, with 6 bases in between. The CDR3 is 12 residues long. Germline values: CDR1 GTSNPN, CDR2 SVGIG (reference sequence).

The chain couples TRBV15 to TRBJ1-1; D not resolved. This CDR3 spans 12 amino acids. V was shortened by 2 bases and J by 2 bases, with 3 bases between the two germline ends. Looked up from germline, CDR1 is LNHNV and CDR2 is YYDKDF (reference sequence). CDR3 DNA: TGTGCCACCAGCAGACTTAACACTGAAGCTTTCTTT. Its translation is CATSRLNTEAFF.

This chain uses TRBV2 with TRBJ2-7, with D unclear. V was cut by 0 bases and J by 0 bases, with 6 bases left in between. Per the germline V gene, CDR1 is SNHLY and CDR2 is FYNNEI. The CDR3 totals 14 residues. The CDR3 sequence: CASSEAASSYEQYF. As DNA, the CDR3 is TGTGCCAGCAGTGAAGCGGCAAGCTCCTACGAGCAGTACTTC.

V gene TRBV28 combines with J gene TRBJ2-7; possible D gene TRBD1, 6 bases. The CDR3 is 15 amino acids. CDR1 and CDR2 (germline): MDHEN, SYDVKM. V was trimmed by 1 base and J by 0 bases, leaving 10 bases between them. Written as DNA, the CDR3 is TGTGCCAGCAGTTTATCCCAAGGGGGCTCCTACGAGCAGTACTTC. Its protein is CASSLSQGGSYEQYF.

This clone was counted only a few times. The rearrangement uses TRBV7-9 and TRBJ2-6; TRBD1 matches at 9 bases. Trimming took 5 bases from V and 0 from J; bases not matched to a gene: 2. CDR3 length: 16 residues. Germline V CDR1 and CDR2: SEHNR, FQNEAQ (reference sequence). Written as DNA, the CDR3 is TGTGCCAGCAGCACGGGACAGGGCTCTGGGGCCAACGTCCTGACTTTC. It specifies CASSTGQGSGANVLTF.

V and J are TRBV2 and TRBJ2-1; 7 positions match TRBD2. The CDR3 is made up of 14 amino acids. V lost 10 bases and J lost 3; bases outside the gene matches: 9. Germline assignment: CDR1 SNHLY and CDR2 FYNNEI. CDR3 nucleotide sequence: TGTGCCAATAAAGACCGGGGGGACTACAATGAGCAGTTCTTC. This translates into CANKDRGDYNEQFF.

DNA of the CDR3: TGTGCCAGCAGCCGTCGGGGGGGCAGACTCACAGATACGCAGTATTTT. Translation: CASSRRGGRLTDTQYF. The chain joins TRBV13 to TRBJ2-3, with 8 bases aligning to TRBD2. Trimming removed 5 bases from V and 2 bases from J; junction bases left unmatched: 9. Germline loops: CDR1 PRHDT, CDR2 FYEKMQ (reference sequence). The length of the CDR3 is 16 residues. Complete variable domain (other parts from reference TRBV13 and TRBJ2-3): AAGVIQSPRHLIKEKRETATLKCYPIPRHDTVYWYQQGPGQDPQFLISFYEKMQSDKGSIPDRFSAQQFSDYHSELNMSSLELGDSALYFCASSRRGGRLTDTQYFGPGTRLTVL.

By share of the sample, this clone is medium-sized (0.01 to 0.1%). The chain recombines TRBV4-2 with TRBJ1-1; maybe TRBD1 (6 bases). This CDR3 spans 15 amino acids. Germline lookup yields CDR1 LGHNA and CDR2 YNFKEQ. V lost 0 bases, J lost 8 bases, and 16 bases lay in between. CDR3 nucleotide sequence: TGTGCCAGCAGCCAAGAACAGGGATTAGGAGTAGAAGCTTTCTTT. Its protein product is CASSQEQGLGVEAFF.

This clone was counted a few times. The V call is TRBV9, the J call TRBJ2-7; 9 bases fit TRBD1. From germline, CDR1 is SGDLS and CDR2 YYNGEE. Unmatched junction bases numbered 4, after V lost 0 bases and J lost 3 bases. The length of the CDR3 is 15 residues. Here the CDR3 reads CASSVAGGQGYEQYF. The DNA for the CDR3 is TGTGCCAGCAGCGTAGCGGGGGGACAGGGCTACGAGCAGTACTTC. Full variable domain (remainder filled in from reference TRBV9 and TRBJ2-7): DSGVTQTPKHLITATGQRVTLRCSPRSGDLSVYWYQQSLDQGLQFLIQYYNGEERAKGNILERFSAQQFPDLHSELNLSSLELGDSALYFCASSVAGGQGYEQYFGPGTRLTVT.

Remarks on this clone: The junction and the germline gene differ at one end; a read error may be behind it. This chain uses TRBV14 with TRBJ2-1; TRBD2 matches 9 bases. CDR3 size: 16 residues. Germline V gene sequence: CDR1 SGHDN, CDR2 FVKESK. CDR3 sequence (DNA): TGTGCCAGCAGCGAAGAGGCGGGGGGGCTCCACAATGAGCAGTTCTTC. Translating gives CASSEEAGGLHNEQFF.

This CDR3 is CASSSTESGDYTDTQYF. DNA of the CDR3: TGTGCCAGCAGCTCCACGGAGAGCGGGGACTACACAGATACGCAGTATTTT. This rearrangement joins TRBV7-3 to TRBJ2-3, with 7 bases identical to TRBD2. Germline lookup yields CDR1 SGHTA and CDR2 FQGTGA. V shed 4 bases, J shed 2 bases, and the junction held 12 bases outside the gene matches. The CDR3 is 17 amino acids.

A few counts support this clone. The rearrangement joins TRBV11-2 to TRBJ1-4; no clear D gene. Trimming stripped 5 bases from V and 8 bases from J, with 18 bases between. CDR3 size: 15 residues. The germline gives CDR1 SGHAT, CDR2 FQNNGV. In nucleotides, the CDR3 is TGTGCCAGCAGCGTGTACACTCCCTCTCGGGAAAAACTGTTTTTT. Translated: CASSVYTPSREKLFF.

The CDR3 bases are TGTGCCAGCAGCCTGGGACTAGCGGCTACCTACGAGCAGTACTTC. This gives the protein CASSLGLAATYEQYF. This rearrangement joins TRBV5-6 to TRBJ2-7; TRBD2 matches at 11 bases. The CDR3 has 15 residues. The germline gives CDR1 SGHDT, CDR2 YYEEEE. With 4 bases clipped from V and 2 bases from J, the junction kept 5 bases outside the gene matches.

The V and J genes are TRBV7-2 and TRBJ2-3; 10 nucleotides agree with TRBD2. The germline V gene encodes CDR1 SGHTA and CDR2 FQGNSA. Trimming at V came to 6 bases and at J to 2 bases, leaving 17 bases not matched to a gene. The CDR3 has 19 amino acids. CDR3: CASREALAGSWGPTDTQYF. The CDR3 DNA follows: TGTGCCAGCAGAGAAGCACTAGCGGGGTCATGGGGACCCACAGATACGCAGTATTTT.

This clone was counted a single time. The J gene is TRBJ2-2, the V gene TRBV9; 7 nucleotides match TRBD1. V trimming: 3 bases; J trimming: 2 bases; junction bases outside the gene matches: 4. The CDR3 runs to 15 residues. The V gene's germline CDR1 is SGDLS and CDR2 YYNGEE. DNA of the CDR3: TGTGCCAGCAGCGAGACAGGGACCAACACCGGGGAGCTGTTTTTT. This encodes CASSETGTNTGELFF.

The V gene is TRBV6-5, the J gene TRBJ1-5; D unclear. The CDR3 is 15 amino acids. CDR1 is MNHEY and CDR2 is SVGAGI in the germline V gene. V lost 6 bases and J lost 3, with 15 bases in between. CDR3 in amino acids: CASSPYLGTNQPQHF. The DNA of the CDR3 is TGTGCCAGCAGCCCCTATCTGGGCACCAATCAGCCCCAGCATTTT.

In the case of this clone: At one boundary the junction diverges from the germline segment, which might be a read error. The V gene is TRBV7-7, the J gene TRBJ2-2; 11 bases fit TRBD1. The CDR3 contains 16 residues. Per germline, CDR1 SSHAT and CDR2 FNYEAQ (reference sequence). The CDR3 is CASSRGQGALAGELFF. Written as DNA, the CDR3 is TGTGCTAGCAGCAGAGGACAGGGGGCATTGGCCGGGGAGCTGTTTTTT.

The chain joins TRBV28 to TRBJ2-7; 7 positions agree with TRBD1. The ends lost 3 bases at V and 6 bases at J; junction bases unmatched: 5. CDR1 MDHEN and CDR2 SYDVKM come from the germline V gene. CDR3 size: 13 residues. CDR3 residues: CASSFSDRVEQYF. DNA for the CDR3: TGTGCCAGCAGTTTCAGCGACAGGGTCGAGCAGTACTTC.